Sequencing of this T cell receptor (beta chain) was carried out in a study of molecular identifiers for immune sequencing clone quantification. Points from the study as a whole: Clones with over 20 RNA copies captured over 98% of effector molecules but under 1% of naive ones.

Comment on this clonotype: Its antigen is not identified. Relative to the germline gene, one junction end is altered; a read error may explain this.

The germline V gene encodes CDR1 LGHNA and CDR2 YSLEER. CDR3 length: 15 residues. Libraries of bulk TCR were made by previously described methods (with listed TCR primers). TCRdb itself ran the PCR reads through MiXCR, one entry per CDR3 protein. The sample lists about half a million distinct CDR3 sequences, 20% to 25% occurring once. Input for naive CD8 libraries was roughly 20,000 to 1,000,000 sorted cells; the RNA fraction used was 10%, 30% or 50%. V usage is TRBV4-3 and J usage is TRBJ2-1; TRBD2 matches at 9 bases. Input material: naive CD8+ T cells from blood, with Jurkat cell RNA spiked in. Subset in this sample: FACS-sorted CD8+CD4-CCR7+CD45RA+ naive T cells. The origin of this receptor is a human donor in good health. Some libraries in this study had Jurkat cell RNA spiked in. The CDR3 reads CASSQGLAGSNEQSF. The CDR3 DNA is TGCGCCAGCAGCCAAGGTCTAGCGGGGAGCAATGAGCAGTCCTTC.